This is a list of T cell receptor beta chains from one sample in a study of T cell repertoires in cytomegalovirus infection. TCRdb fed the reads into MiXCR, producing one record per CDR3 protein. The sample has about 180,000 distinct CDR3 sequences; roughly an eighth are singletons. What was sequenced was PBMCs. The source of these receptors is a human donor in good health (CMV status not recorded). Some clones in this sample may be carry-over from other donors' samples. Both conserved end residues are part of each CDR3. Size is omitted from some rows. Given values are once, few, many or a class for expanded clones.

J gene,V gene,clone size,CDR3 protein
TRBJ2-5,TRBV11-1,many,CASSHGGPQETQYF
TRBJ2-7,TRBV25-1,many,CASSETSGRPPYEQYF
TRBJ1-1,TRBV29-1,.,CSVNIRMEGGTEAFF
TRBJ1-1,TRBV27,.,CASSPGTVMGEAFF
TRBJ1-2,TRBV7-2,many,CASSSPGRVNYGYTF
TRBJ2-6,TRBV10-3,few,CAIGGTADSGANVLTF
TRBJ1-1,TRBV7-3,.,CASSTGIAGTEAFF
TRBJ2-1,TRBV29-1,few,CSVQGETSGYSSYNEQFF
TRBJ2-7,TRBV7-2,many,CASSLSRDRPYEQYF
TRBJ2-1,TRBV24-1,many,CASSGGPGGEQFF
TRBJ1-4,TRBV28,.,CASSSKPPQGEKLFF
TRBJ2-3,TRBV28,.,CASRRDRGQDTQYF
TRBJ2-7,TRBV11-2,few,CASGGNPYEQYF
TRBJ2-2,TRBV7-9,.,CASVQRGPGELFF
TRBJ2-6,TRBV4-1,.,CASSQERGFRTSGLSGANVLTF
TRBJ2-2,TRBV6-2/TRBV6-3,few,CASSSPGTGLPGELFF
TRBJ2-1,TRBV7-2,many,CASSPGGGRIFNEQFF
TRBJ2-4,TRBV7-2,many,CASSLAGDGKNIQYF
TRBJ2-4,TRBV10-2,.,CASSEMNRGSAKNIQYF
TRBJ2-1,TRBV7-9,many,CASSIDKIQFF
TRBJ2-5,TRBV29-1,.,CSVDPSGTETQYF
TRBJ2-2,TRBV5-1,few,CASSLAERTGELFF
TRBJ2-2,TRBV7-9,many,CASSTRDFNTGELFF
TRBJ2-7,TRBV20-1,.,CSAKNRGSGYEQYF
TRBJ2-3,TRBV7-9,.,CASSQDRGEDTQYF
TRBJ2-2,TRBV29-1,.,CSVGLYPPNTGELFF
TRBJ1-1,TRBV28,.,CASSSGQVGTEAFF
TRBJ1-4,TRBV20-1,few,CSAREVYTEKLFF
TRBJ2-5,TRBV20-1,.,CSARQGRETQYF
TRBJ1-1,TRBV7-2,many,CASSLEVGITEAFF
TRBJ2-5,TRBV6-2/TRBV6-3,many,CASSSAGGKTQYF
TRBJ2-4,TRBV28,many,CASSLSKVAPFVSALGGKNIQYF
TRBJ2-1,TRBV7-2,many,CASRSGGSSYNEQFF
TRBJ2-3,TRBV12-3/TRBV12-4,.,CASRNYRGSTDTQYF
TRBJ1-3,TRBV7-8,.,CASLSGQSSGNTIYF
TRBJ2-7,TRBV7-2,.,CASTTRKRESSYEQYF
TRBJ2-1,TRBV14,.,CASSQEWDYNEQFF
TRBJ1-2,TRBV10-3,few,CAISDKGYTF
TRBJ2-6,TRBV7-3,.,CASSFGVTGANVLTF
TRBJ2-5,TRBV7-9,few,CASSPGLAERQETQYF
TRBJ1-1,TRBV11-2,many,CASTNYDRANTEAFF
TRBJ2-3,TRBV20-1,.,CSPGSFSTDTQYF
TRBJ2-2,TRBV29-1,.,CSVDSGFTGELFF
TRBJ2-1,TRBV2,.,CASRAPGPYNEQFF
TRBJ1-3,TRBV6-5,.,CASNGGSSSGNTIYF
TRBJ2-3,TRBV7-2,many,CASSPPGQSTDTQYF
TRBJ2-7,TRBV7-9,.,CASSGRTGTVGEQYF
TRBJ1-1,TRBV6-1,many,CASRLDRVVTEAFF
TRBJ2-1,TRBV7-2,many,CASSARRGSYNEQFF
TRBJ2-6,TRBV29-1,.,CSVDEGSNVLTF
TRBJ1-3,TRBV7-6,many,CASSLDATGNTIYF
TRBJ1-6,TRBV5-1,few,CASKQSSYNSPLHF
TRBJ2-5,TRBV2,.,CASSEAVAGRTQYF
TRBJ1-2,TRBV11-2,many,CASSRVKVANGYTF
TRBJ2-7,TRBV29-1,few,CSVSPGQSSYEQYF
TRBJ2-1,TRBV10-3,.,CAISESSGYNEQFF
TRBJ1-5,TRBV12-3/TRBV12-4,many,CASSLKQGNQPQHF
TRBJ1-1,TRBV6-1,many,CASRGLLGTEAFF